Listed here are 7 T cell receptor beta chains from one sample, sequenced in a study of T cell responses to AZD1222 COVID-19 vaccine. Only in-frame clones appear in the TCRdb table, and some are missing; sequencing was by immunoSEQ multiplex PCR. Among 100,000 to 150,000 clones listed, around 92% were seen once. The material was peripheral blood, obtained on day 0 of AZD1222 vaccination. All receptors come from an adult in good health.

The gene calls are TRBV5-1 and TRBJ2-2; 7 bases line up with TRBD2. The junction had 7 bases not matched to a gene; V was cut back by 4 bases and J by 4 bases. The CDR3 covers 15 residues. CDR1 is SGHRS and CDR2 is YFSETQ in the germline V gene. CDR3 DNA sequence: TGCGCCAGCAGCGGACTAGGGGCGAGCACCGGGGAGCTGTTTTTT. Amino acid sequence: CASSGLGASTGELFF.

The rearrangement uses TRBV24-1 and TRBJ2-2; TRBD2 matches 7 bases. Trimming cost V 4 bases and J 7 bases; bases outside gene matches: 5. Per germline, CDR1 KGHDR and CDR2 SFDVKD. This CDR3 region has 14 residues. CDR3 loop: CATSESVAGGELFF. CDR3 in DNA: TGTGCCACCAGTGAGTCGGTAGCGGGCGGGGAGCTGTTTTTT.

The chain links TRBV11-2 to TRBJ1-5, with TRBD1 matching over 9 bases. With 3 bases clipped from V and 7 bases from J, the junction kept 7 bases outside the gene matches. CDR1 and CDR2 from the germline V gene are SGHAT and FQNNGV. CDR3 size: 15 residues. Here the CDR3 DNA reads TGTGCCAGCAGCTTGACCGGGACAGGGAGGCAGCCCCAGCATTTT. Translated, it gives CASSLTGTGRQPQHF.

The chain links TRBV19 to TRBJ1-2; D remains unclear. The V end lost 3 bases, the J end lost 4 bases, and 9 bases lay between the germline ends. The CDR3 consists of 13 residues. Germline V gives CDR1 LNHDA, CDR2 SQIVND (reference sequence). The CDR3 DNA follows: TGTGCCAGTAGTATGAGGCAGGTCTATGGCTACACCTTC. This encodes CASSMRQVYGYTF.

The chain recombines TRBV6-1 with TRBJ2-5, with TRBD2 identical over 9 bases. CDR1 MNHNS and CDR2 SASEGT come from the germline V gene. The CDR3 is 15 amino acids. With 2 bases clipped from V and 5 bases from J, the junction kept 6 bases outside the gene matches. The CDR3 spells CASSELNSGSETQYF. The CDR3 DNA is TGTGCCAGCAGTGAACTAAATAGCGGGAGTGAGACCCAGTACTTC.

The rearrangement uses TRBV5-1 and TRBJ2-1; TRBD1 agrees at 8 bases. Per germline, CDR1 SGHRS and CDR2 YFSETQ. V lost 4 bases to trimming and J lost 7 bases; unmatched junction nucleotides: 10. CDR3 length: 15 residues. The CDR3 protein is CASSGGQGAFNEQFF. The CDR3 DNA sequence: TGCGCCAGCAGCGGAGGACAGGGTGCCTTTAATGAGCAGTTCTTC.

The CDR3 loop is CASSRGQAQNQPQHF. DNA of the CDR3: TGTGCCAGTAGCCGAGGACAAGCCCAAAATCAGCCCCAGCATTTT. The chain uses TRBV19 and TRBJ1-5; maybe TRBD1 (5 bases). CDR1 and CDR2 from the germline V gene are LNHDA and SQIVND (reference sequence). The ends were cut back, 6 bases at V and 4 bases at J, with 16 bases in the middle. This CDR3 has 15 residues.